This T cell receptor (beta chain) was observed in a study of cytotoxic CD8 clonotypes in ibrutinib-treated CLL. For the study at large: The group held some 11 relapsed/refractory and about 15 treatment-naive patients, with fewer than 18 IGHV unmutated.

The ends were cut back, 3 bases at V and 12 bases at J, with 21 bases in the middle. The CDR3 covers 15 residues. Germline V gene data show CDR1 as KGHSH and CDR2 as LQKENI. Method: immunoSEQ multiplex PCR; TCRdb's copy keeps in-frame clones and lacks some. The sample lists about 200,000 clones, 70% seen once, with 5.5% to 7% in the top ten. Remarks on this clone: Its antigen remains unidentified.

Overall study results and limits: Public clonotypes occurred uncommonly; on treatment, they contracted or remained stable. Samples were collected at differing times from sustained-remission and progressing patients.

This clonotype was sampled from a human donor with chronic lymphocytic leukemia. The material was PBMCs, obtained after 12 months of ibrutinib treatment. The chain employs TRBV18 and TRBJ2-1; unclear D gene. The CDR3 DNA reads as TGTGCCAGCTCACCCCAGGATTTTTCTACTATTGCGCAGTTCTTC. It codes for CASSPQDFSTIAQFF.